One sample yielded the 8 T cell receptor beta chains listed below, sequenced in a study of shared clonotypes between healthy human individuals. Measured with immunoSEQ multiplex PCR; TCRdb has only the in-frame clones, and not every one. The sample shows 1.6 million or so clones, less than 99% of them seen only once. Sequenced sample: naive CD4+ T cells sorted from blood. Subset here: CD45RA+ positively selected. The receptors were gathered from a man in his thirties or forties in good health.

This rearrangement joins TRBV27 to TRBJ2-1, with 8 positions matching TRBD1. Germline lookup yields CDR1 MNHEY and CDR2 SMNVEV (reference sequence). With V trimmed by 6 bases and J by 15 bases, 10 bases remained unmatched. The CDR3 runs 12 residues. The CDR3 nucleotides read TGTGCCAGCAGACGAGGGACAGGACCTCCGTTCTTC. It specifies CASRRGTGPPFF.

This chain links TRBV13 with TRBJ2-5; D gene ambiguous. CDR3 length: 13 residues. Trimming left V 3 bases short and J 7 bases short, with 12 bases between. Germline CDR1 PRHDT, CDR2 FYEKMQ (reference sequence). CDR3 nucleotide sequence: TGTGCCAGCAGCTTCGGCCAGGTCCCGACCCAGTACTTC. Its protein product is CASSFGQVPTQYF.

The chain carries TRBV29-1 and TRBJ2-5, with D possibly being TRBD1 or TRBD2 (5 bases each). V was pared by 4 bases and J by 6 bases, with 9 bases between. The CDR3 loop spans 11 amino acids. Germline values: CDR1 SQVTM, CDR2 ANQGSEA. CDR3 sequence: CSVVGEKTQYF. CDR3 nucleotide sequence: TGCAGCGTTGTAGGGGAGAAGACCCAGTACTTC.

DNA of the CDR3: TGTGCCAGCAGCCTCGACAGGTTCTCTTATGGCTACACCTTC. Translating gives CASSLDRFSYGYTF. The chain is built from TRBV5-4 and TRBJ1-2, with D possibly matching TRBD1 (6 bases). V was clipped by 4 bases and J by 5 bases, with 15 bases between them. The V gene's germline CDR1 is SGHNT and CDR2 YYREEE (reference sequence). CDR3 length equals 14 residues. The variable domain in full, completed from reference TRBV5-4 and TRBJ1-2, reads ETGVTQSPTHLIKTRGQQVTLRCSSQSGHNTVSWYQQALGQGPQFIFQYYREEENGRGNFPPRFSGLQFPNYSSELNVNALELDDSALYLCASSLDRFSYGYTFGSGTRLTVV.

The chain recombines TRBV19 with TRBJ1-5, with D uncertain. V lost 3 bases to trimming and J lost 1 base, with 10 bases between them. Germline CDR1 and CDR2: LNHDA and SQIVND (reference sequence). The CDR3 totals 15 residues. The CDR3 sequence is CASSIKLGSNQPQHF. The CDR3 DNA is TGTGCCAGTAGTATTAAGTTAGGAAGCAATCAGCCCCAGCATTTT.

The gene calls are TRBV29-1 and TRBJ2-7; 11 nucleotides agree with TRBD2. The ends lost 6 bases at V and 3 bases at J; junction bases unmatched: 16. CDR1 and CDR2 (germline): SQVTM, ANQGSEA. This CDR3 contains 17 residues. In DNA form, the CDR3 reads TGCAGCGTATTGACAGGGATGGGACTAGCGGAAATCTACGAGCAGTACTTC. It is translated as CSVLTGMGLAEIYEQYF.

The chain links TRBV2 to TRBJ2-2; the match to TRBD1 covers 8 bases. The CDR3 is made up of 14 amino acids. CDR1 SNHLY and CDR2 FYNNEI come from the germline V gene. Trimming removed 8 bases from V and 8 bases from J; junction bases left unmatched: 10. This CDR3 reads CASLGQGGFGELFF. DNA of the CDR3: TGTGCCAGCCTCGGACAGGGCGGATTTGGGGAGCTGTTTTTT. The complete variable domain, with remaining parts taken from reference TRBV2 and TRBJ2-2, reads EPEVTQTPSHQVTQMGQEVILRCVPISNHLYFYWYRQILGQKVEFLVSFYNNEISEKSEIFDDQFSVERPDGSNFTLKIRSTKLEDSAMYFCASLGQGGFGELFFGEGSRLTVL.

This clone appeared once. This sample also contains other DNA sequences that code for the same CDR3. This sequence joins TRBV9 and TRBJ2-7, with unresolved D. Trimming removed 0 bases at V and 4 bases at J, with 11 bases between. Germline V gene data show CDR1 as SGDLS and CDR2 as YYNGEE. CDR3 length equals 14 residues. This chain's CDR3 is CASSVGGSSYEQYF. CDR3 DNA: TGTGCCAGCAGCGTAGGGGGTAGCTCTTACGAGCAGTACTTC.